The rows below give T cell receptor beta chains drawn from one sample of a study of beta chain features in type 1 diabetes. Repertoires were generated with immunoSEQ multiplex PCR, while TCRdb's copy carries only in-frame clones and drops some. The sample holds 200,000 to 300,000 clones, about a tenth seen once. Specimen: naive CD4+ T cells from blood. These receptors all stem from a young man with type 1 diabetes. CDR3s include the opening cysteine and the closing phenylalanine or tryptophan. The D gene is left open where the match is weak. Clone size appears in some rows only: once, few, many, or a class for an expanded clone.

>TRBJ2-7|TRBD2|-|TRBV7-2
TGTGCCAGCAGCTTTATTCTCGGGCTAGCGGGGGGCTACGAGCAGTACTTC
CASSFILGLAGGYEQYF
>TRBJ1-6|TRBD1|few|TRBV2
TGTGCCAGCAGTCCTAGGGACAGTAATTCACCCCTCCACTTT
CASSPRDSNSPLHF
>TRBJ1-5|-|few|TRBV9
TGTGCCAGCAGAGCAACAGGACACCATAGCAATCAGCCCCAGCATTTT
CASRATGHHSNQPQHF
>TRBJ2-5|TRBD1|few|TRBV6-1
TGTGCCAGCAGCTGGGACAGGGGGCTCGAGACCCAGTACTTC
CASSWDRGLETQYF
>TRBJ1-2|-|few|TRBV2
TGTGCCAGCAGAAGGACAGCCTGGCGCTACACCTTC
CASRRTAWRYTF
>TRBJ2-7|TRBD1|-|TRBV7-9
TGTGCCAGCAGCCCAGGACAGGGCTTCGAGCAGTACTTC
CASSPGQGFEQYF
>TRBJ1-1|-|-|TRBV6-5
TGTGCCAGCAGTTATACGGCGGACACTGAAGCTTTCTTT
CASSYTADTEAFF
>TRBJ1-1|-|-|TRBV19
TGTGCCAGTCGCGCAGGGCACGCTGAAGCTTTCTTT
CASRAGHAEAFF
>TRBJ1-1|-|-|TRBV7-9
TGTGCCAGCAGCTTAGTAGCGGGAAGGAGCACTGAAGCTTTCTTT
CASSLVAGRSTEAFF
>TRBJ2-2|-|few|TRBV7-9
TGTGCCAGCAGCTCCCCTCGCAGGGAGGACACCGGGGAGCTGTTTTTT
CASSSPRREDTGELFF
>TRBJ2-7|-|-|TRBV10-3
TGTGCCACCACGACGGGCTACGAGCAGTACTTC
CATTTGYEQYF
>TRBJ2-1|TRBD2|few|TRBV18
TGTGCCAGCTCACCGGGAGACGGGGCCGGGGGGTCCTACAATGAGCAGTTCTTC
CASSPGDGAGGSYNEQFF
>TRBJ2-7|TRBD1|-|TRBV18
TGTGCCAGTGCGGCAGGGGGTGAGCAGTACTTC
CASAAGGEQYF
>TRBJ2-1|TRBD2|-|TRBV7-6
TGTGCCAGCAGCTTAGCACTAGCGACGAGCTCCTACAATGAGCAGTTCTTC
CASSLALATSSYNEQFF
>TRBJ2-5|TRBD1|few|TRBV7-9
TGTGCCAGCAGCTTAGGGGACAGGGATCAAGAGACCCAGTACTTC
CASSLGDRDQETQYF
>TRBJ2-1|-|-|TRBV11-2
TGTGCCAGCAGCTTTGGGCAGGCTTCCTACAATGAGCAGTTCTTC
CASSFGQASYNEQFF
>TRBJ2-5|-|-|TRBV29-1
TGCAGCGTTGAAATCGGGACTTTAGGGACCCAGTACTTC
CSVEIGTLGTQYF
>TRBJ1-2|-|-|TRBV4-1
TGCGCCAGCAGCCGAAGTCCAAGACAAGACTATGGCTACACCTTC
CASSRSPRQDYGYTF
>TRBJ2-1|TRBD2|-|TRBV5-1
TGCGCCAGCATGATAGGCGGGGGGGCCGGCAATGAGCAGTTCTTC
CASMIGGGAGNEQFF
>TRBJ1-4|-|few|TRBV11-2
TGTGCCAGCAGCTTGGGGGGGAGCGAAGAAAAACTGTTTTTT
CASSLGGSEEKLFF
>TRBJ1-1|TRBD1|-|TRBV4-3
TGCGCCAGCAGCCTCCGGGACAGGGACGCTTTCTTT
CASSLRDRDAFF
>TRBJ1-3|-|few|TRBV4-2
TGTGCCAGCAGCCAGGGAGGGGTGGGAGGAAACACCATATATTTT
CASSQGGVGGNTIYF
>TRBJ2-3|TRBD1|-|TRBV11-1
TGTGCCAGCAGCTTACGGACAGGGCTCACAGATACGCAGTATTTT
CASSLRTGLTDTQYF
>TRBJ2-2|-|-|TRBV9
TGTGCCAGCAGCGTAGTACAGGACGGCACCGGGGAGCTGTTTTTT
CASSVVQDGTGELFF
>TRBJ2-1|TRBD1|-|TRBV28
TGTGCCAGCATCGGACAGGCGGCTTCCTACAATGAGCAGTTCTTC
CASIGQAASYNEQFF
>TRBJ1-2|-|few|TRBV25-1
TGTGCCAGCAGCTTTGCAGACTCCCGGGTTTATGGCTACACCTTC
CASSFADSRVYGYTF
>TRBJ2-1|-|-|TRBV30
TGTGCCTGGAGTGTGGTGGGGGGGCCGTGGAATGAGCAGTTCTTC
CAWSVVGGPWNEQFF
>TRBJ2-1|-|-|TRBV7-2
TGTGCCAGCAGCTTTAGTTGGGCTGCTTCTGTCTATGAGCAGTTCTTC
CASSFSWAASVYEQFF
>TRBJ1-2|-|few|TRBV4-1
TGCGCCAGCAGCCAAGGGACATCGAACTATGGCTACACCTTC
CASSQGTSNYGYTF
>TRBJ2-3|-|few|TRBV5-1
TGCGCCAGCAGCCCCCTCGGAGCGGGTTACACAGATACGCAGTATTTT
CASSPLGAGYTDTQYF
>TRBJ1-1|-|-|TRBV30
TGTGCCTGGAGTGTACAGGGGAACACTGAAGCTTTCTTT
CAWSVQGNTEAFF
>TRBJ2-3|-|-|TRBV7-2
TGTGCCAGCAGCTCCTCGGACAAGGATACGCAGTATTTT
CASSSSDKDTQYF
>TRBJ1-5|-|few|TRBV19
TGTGCCAGTAGTAACAGCCTTTATAGCAATCAGCCCCAGCATTTT
CASSNSLYSNQPQHF
>TRBJ1-6|TRBD1|-|TRBV9
TGTGCCAGCAGCGCCCTAGGACAGGACAATTCACCCCTCCACTTT
CASSALGQDNSPLHF
>TRBJ2-5|TRBD1|-|TRBV5-1
TGCGCCAGCAGCTTCGGGACAGCCCAAGAGACCCAGTACTTC
CASSFGTAQETQYF
>TRBJ2-1|TRBD1|-|TRBV7-9
TGTGCCAGCAGCTTAATCGGACAGGACTACAATGAGCAGTTCTTC
CASSLIGQDYNEQFF
>TRBJ2-1|-|-|TRBV7-9
TGTGCCAGCAGCCCCAACAGGGGGGGGGACTACAATGAGCAGTTCTTC
CASSPNRGGDYNEQFF
>TRBJ2-3|TRBD2|-|TRBV6-5
TGTGCCAGCAATGTAGCGGGGGGGTCCACAGATACGCAGTATTTT
CASNVAGGSTDTQYF
>TRBJ2-7|TRBD2|few|TRBV2
TGTGCCAGCAGTGAACGGCTAGCGGCCTACGAGCAGTACTTC
CASSERLAAYEQYF
>TRBJ2-1|TRBD2|-|TRBV6-6
TGTGCCAGCACCACGCTTAGCGGGGGGAGTGAGCAGTTCTTC
CASTTLSGGSEQFF
>TRBJ1-4|-|few|TRBV18
TGTGCCAGCTCAGAGGGCGCGGCTAATGAAAAACTGTTTTTT
CASSEGAANEKLFF
>TRBJ1-1|-|-|TRBV7-2
TGTGCCAGCAGCTTAACCGGGGGGAGGGGTCAGGGTGAAGCTTTCTTT
CASSLTGGRGQGEAFF
>TRBJ1-5|TRBD1|-|TRBV7-2
TGTGCCAGCAGCCAGGGACAGGGAGCGGAACAGCCCCAGCATTTT
CASSQGQGAEQPQHF
>TRBJ2-5|-|-|TRBV28
TGTGCCAGCGGACCAGGGGGGCTACTGCTGGAGACCCAGTACTTC
CASGPGGLLLETQYF
>TRBJ2-2|TRBD1|-|TRBV5-4
TGTGCCAGCAGCTTGGGACAGGGATACACCGGGGAGCTGTTTTTT
CASSLGQGYTGELFF
>TRBJ1-1|-|-|TRBV5-1
TGCGCCAGCAGCGATACCGACAAGTTGAGTGAAGCTTTCTTT
CASSDTDKLSEAFF
>TRBJ1-5|-|few|TRBV4-1
TGCGCCAGCATGTCGACCAGGGGTCGCAATCAGCCCCAGCATTTT
CASMSTRGRNQPQHF
>TRBJ2-7|TRBD1|few|TRBV28
TGTGCCAGCAGTTTGGGGACAGGGGGGTACGAGCAGTACTTC
CASSLGTGGYEQYF
>TRBJ2-3|-|few|TRBV10-3
TGTGCCATCAGCCCCGGGGGCACAGATACGCAGTATTTT
CAISPGGTDTQYF
>TRBJ2-7|-|-|TRBV11-2
TGTGCCAGCAGCAGTCAGGGTTACGAGCAGTACTTC
CASSSQGYEQYF
>TRBJ1-4|-|-|TRBV29-1
TGCAGCGTTTGGGCCGGTAGTAATGAAAAACTGTTTTTT
CSVWAGSNEKLFF
>TRBJ1-2|TRBD1|-|TRBV28
TGTGCCAGCAGTTCCGGACAGGCTCTTTACTATGGCTACACCTTC
CASSSGQALYYGYTF
>TRBJ2-2|-|few|TRBV12-5
TGTGCTAGTGGTTTGGAAACAGGATCGAACACCGGGGAGCTGTTTTTT
CASGLETGSNTGELFF
>TRBJ2-7|-|-|TRBV7-2
TGTGCCAGCAGAGTTACAGGACGGAACTCCTACGAGCAGTACTTC
CASRVTGRNSYEQYF
>TRBJ2-3|TRBD2|few|TRBV6-5
TGTGCCAGCAAGGTGGGGGGGAGCACAGATACGCAGTATTTT
CASKVGGSTDTQYF
>TRBJ2-3|-|few|TRBV7-9
TGTGCCAGCAGCCCGGGAGCCTCGACAGATACGCAGTATTTT
CASSPGASTDTQYF
>TRBJ2-3|-|-|TRBV5-4
TGTGCCAGCAGTTGGCCGCGGCAGGGGAGCACAGATACGCAGTATTTT
CASSWPRQGSTDTQYF
>TRBJ2-3|-|-|TRBV19
TGTGCCAGTAGTATTCCTGCAGATACGCAGTATTTT
CASSIPADTQYF
>TRBJ2-3|-|few|TRBV9
TGTGCCAGCAGCGTAGACAGGGTGGCAGATACGCAGTATTTT
CASSVDRVADTQYF
>TRBJ1-5|TRBD1|-|TRBV7-2
TGTGCCAGCAGCCCCAGACAGGGTGTTAATCAGCCCCAGCATTTT
CASSPRQGVNQPQHF